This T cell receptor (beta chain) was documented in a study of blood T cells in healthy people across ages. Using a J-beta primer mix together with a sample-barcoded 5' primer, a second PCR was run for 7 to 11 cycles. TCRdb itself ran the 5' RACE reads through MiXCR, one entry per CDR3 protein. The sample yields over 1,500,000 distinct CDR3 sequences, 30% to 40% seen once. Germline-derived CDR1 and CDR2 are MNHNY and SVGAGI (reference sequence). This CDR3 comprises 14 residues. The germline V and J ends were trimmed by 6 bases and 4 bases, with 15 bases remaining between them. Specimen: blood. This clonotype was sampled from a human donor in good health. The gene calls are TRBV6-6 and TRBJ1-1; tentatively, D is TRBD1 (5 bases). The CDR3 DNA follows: TGTGCCAGCAGCTCTACTTATGGGGGCACTGAAGCTTTCTTT. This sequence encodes CASSSTYGGTEAFF.